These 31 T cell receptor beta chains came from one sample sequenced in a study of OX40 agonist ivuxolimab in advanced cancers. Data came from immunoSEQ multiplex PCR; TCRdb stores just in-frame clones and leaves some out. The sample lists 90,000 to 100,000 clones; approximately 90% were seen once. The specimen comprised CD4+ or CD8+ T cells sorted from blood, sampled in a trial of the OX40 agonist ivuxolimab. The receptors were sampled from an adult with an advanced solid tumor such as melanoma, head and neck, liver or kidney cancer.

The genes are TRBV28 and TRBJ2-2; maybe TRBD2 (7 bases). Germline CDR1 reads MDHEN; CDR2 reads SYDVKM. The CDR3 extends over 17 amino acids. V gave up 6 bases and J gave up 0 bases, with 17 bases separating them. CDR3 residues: CASSLVRGGPNTGELFF. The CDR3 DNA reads TGTGCCAGCAGCCTTGTGCGCGGGGGCCCGAACACCGGGGAGCTGTTTTTT.

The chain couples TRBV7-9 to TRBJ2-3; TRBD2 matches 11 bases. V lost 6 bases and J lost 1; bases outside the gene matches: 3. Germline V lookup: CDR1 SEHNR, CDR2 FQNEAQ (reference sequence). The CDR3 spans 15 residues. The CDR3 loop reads CASRELAGGTDTQYF. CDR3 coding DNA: TGTGCCAGCAGGGAACTAGCGGGGGGCACAGATACGCAGTATTTT.

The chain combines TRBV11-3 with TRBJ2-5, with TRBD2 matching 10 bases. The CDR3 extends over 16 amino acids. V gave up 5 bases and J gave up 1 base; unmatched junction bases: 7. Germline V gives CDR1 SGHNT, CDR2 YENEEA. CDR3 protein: CASSKRGGVGQETQYF. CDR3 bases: TGTGCCAGCAGCAAGCGGGGGGGAGTAGGCCAAGAGACCCAGTACTTC.

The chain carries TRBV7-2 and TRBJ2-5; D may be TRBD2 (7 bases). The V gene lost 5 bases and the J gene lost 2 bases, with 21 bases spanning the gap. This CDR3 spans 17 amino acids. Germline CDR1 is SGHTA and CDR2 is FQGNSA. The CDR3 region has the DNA TGTGCCAGCAGCAAACCCCTCGGGCGGGGGCTACAAGAGACCCAGTACTTC. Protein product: CASSKPLGRGLQETQYF.

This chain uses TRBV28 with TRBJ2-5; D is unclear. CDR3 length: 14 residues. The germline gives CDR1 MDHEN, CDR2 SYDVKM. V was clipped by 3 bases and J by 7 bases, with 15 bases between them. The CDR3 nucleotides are TGTGCCAGCAGTTTGACGACGCCGGCAAGGACCCAGTACTTC. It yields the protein CASSLTTPARTQYF.

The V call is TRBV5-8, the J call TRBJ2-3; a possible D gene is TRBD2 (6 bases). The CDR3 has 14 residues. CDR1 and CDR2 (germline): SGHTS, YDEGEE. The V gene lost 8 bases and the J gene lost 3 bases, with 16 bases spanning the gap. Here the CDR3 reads CAREAGFGTDTQYF. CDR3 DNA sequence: TGTGCCAGGGAAGCGGGTTTCGGGACAGATACGCAGTATTTT.

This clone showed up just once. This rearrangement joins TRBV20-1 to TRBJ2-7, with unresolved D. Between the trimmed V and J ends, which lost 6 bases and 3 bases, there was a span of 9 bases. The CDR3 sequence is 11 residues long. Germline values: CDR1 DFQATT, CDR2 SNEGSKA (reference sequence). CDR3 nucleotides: TGCAGTGCAACCGACCTCTACGAGCAGTACTTC. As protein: CSATDLYEQYF.

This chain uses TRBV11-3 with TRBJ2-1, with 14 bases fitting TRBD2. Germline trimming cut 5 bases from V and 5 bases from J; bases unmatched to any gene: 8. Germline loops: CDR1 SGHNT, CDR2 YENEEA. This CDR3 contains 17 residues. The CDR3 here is CASSPRTSGGTNNEQFF. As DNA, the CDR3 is TGTGCCAGCAGCCCGCGGACTAGCGGGGGGACTAACAATGAGCAGTTCTTC. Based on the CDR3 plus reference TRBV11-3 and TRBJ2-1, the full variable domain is EAGVVQSPRYKIIEKKQPVAFWCNPISGHNTLYWYLQNLGQGPELLIRYENEEAVDDSQLPKDRFSAERLKGVDSTLKIQPAELGDSAVYLCASSPRTSGGTNNEQFFGPGTRLTVL.

The CDR3 reads CASSLGGGLAGMGRSTDTQYF. Here the CDR3 DNA reads TGTGCCAGCAGCTTAGGTGGAGGACTAGCGGGTATGGGTAGAAGCACAGATACGCAGTATTTT. The rearrangement joins TRBV7-8 to TRBJ2-3; 11 nucleotides align to TRBD2. The CDR3 spans 21 residues. J gave up 0 bases and V 1 base, and 15 bases lay outside the gene matches. Germline lookup yields CDR1 SGHVS and CDR2 FQNEAQ. Based on the CDR3 plus reference TRBV7-8 and TRBJ2-3, the full variable domain is GAGVSQSPRYKVAKRGQDVALRCDPISGHVSLFWYQQALGQGPEFLTYFQNEAQLDKSGLPSDRFFAERPEGSVSTLKIQRTQQEDSAVYLCASSLGGGLAGMGRSTDTQYFGPGTRLTVL.

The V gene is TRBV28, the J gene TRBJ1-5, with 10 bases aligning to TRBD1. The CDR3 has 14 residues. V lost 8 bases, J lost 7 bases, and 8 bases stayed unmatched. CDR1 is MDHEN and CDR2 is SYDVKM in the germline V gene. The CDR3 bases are TGTGCCAGCTCCGTGACAGGGGGCAGCCAGCCCCAGCATTTT. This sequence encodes CASSVTGGSQPQHF.

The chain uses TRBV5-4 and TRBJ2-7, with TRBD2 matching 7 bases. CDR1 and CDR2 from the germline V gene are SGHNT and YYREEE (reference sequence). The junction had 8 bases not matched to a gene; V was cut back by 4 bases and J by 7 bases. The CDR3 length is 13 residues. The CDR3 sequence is CASSPFREGEQYF. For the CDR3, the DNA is TGTGCCAGCAGCCCCTTCAGGGAGGGAGAGCAGTACTTC. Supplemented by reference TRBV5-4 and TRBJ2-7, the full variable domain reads ETGVTQSPTHLIKTRGQQVTLRCSSQSGHNTVSWYQQALGQGPQFIFQYYREEENGRGNFPPRFSGLQFPNYSSELNVNALELDDSALYLCASSPFREGEQYFGPGTRLTVT.

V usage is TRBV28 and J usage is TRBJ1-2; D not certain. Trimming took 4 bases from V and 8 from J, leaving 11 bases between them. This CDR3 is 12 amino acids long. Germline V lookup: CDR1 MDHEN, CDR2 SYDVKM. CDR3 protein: CASSSPFGGYTF. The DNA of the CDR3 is TGTGCCAGCAGTTCCCCGTTTGGAGGCTACACCTTC.

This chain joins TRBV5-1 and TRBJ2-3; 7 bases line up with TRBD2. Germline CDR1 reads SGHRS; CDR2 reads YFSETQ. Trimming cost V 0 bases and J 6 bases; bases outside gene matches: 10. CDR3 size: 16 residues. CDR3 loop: CASSLVPTTGGDTQYF. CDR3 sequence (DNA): TGCGCCAGCAGCTTGGTGCCCACTACCGGGGGGGATACGCAGTATTTT.

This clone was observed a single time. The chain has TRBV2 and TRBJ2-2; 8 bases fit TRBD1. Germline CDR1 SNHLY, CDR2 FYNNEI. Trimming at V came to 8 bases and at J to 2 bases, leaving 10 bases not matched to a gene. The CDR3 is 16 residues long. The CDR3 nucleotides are TGTGCCAGCGGGGCCAGACAGGGGCGAAACACCGGGGAGCTGTTTTTT. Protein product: CASGARQGRNTGELFF.

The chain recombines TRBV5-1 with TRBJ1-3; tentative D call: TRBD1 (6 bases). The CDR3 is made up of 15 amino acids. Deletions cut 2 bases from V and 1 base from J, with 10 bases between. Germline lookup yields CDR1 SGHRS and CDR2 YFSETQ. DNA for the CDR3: TGCGCCAGCAGCTTATTCACAGGGTCTGGAAACACCATATATTTT. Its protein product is CASSLFTGSGNTIYF.

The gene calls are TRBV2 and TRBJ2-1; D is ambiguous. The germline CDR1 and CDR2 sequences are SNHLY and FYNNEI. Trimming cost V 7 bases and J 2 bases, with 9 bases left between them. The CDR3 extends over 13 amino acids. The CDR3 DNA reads TGTGCCAGCAACGACCCCACCTACAATGAGCAGTTCTTC. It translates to CASNDPTYNEQFF.

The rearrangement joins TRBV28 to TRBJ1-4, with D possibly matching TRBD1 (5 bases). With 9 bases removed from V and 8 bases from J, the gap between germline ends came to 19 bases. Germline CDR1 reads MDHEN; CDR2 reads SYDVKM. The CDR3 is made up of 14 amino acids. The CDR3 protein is CASTSGTRGEKLFF. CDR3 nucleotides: TGTGCCAGTACCTCCGGGACGAGAGGCGAAAAACTGTTTTTT.

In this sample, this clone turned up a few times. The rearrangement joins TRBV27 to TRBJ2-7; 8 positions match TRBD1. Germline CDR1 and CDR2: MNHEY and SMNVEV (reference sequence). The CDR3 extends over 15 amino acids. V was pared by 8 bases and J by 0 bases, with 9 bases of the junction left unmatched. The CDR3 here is CASSMRGQGSYEQYF. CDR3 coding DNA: TGTGCCAGCTCTATGCGCGGACAGGGCTCCTACGAGCAGTACTTC.

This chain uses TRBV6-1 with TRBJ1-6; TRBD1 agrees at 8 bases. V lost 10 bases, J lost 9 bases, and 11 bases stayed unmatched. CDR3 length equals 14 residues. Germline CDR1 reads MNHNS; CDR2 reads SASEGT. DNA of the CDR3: TGTGCCACCACGGACAGGGAGTTTAGTTCACCCCTCCACTTT. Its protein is CATTDREFSSPLHF.

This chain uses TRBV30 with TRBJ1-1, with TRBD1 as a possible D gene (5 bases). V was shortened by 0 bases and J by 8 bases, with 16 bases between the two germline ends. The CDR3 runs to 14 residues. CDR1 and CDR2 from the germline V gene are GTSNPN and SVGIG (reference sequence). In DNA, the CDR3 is TGTGCCTGGAGTGTAAAAGGCGGTACAGGAGAAGCTTTCTTT. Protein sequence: CAWSVKGGTGEAFF. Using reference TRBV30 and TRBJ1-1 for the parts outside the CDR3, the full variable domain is SQTIHQWPATLVQPVGSPLSLECTVEGTSNPNLYWYRQAAGRGLQLLFYSVGIGQISSEVPQNLSASRPQDRQFILSSKKLLLSDSGFYLCAWSVKGGTGEAFFGQGTRLTVV.

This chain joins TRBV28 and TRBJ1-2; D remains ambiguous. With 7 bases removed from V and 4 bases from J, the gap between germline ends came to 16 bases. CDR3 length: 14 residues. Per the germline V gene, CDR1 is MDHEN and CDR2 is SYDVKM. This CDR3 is CASTTAGGSYGYTF. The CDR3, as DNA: TGTGCCAGCACAACCGCCGGAGGGAGCTATGGCTACACCTTC.

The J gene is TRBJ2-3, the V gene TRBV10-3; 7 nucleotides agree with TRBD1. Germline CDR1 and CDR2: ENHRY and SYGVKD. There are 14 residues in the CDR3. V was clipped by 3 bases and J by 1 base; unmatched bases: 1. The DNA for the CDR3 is TGTGCCATCAGTGACGGACAGGGCACAGATACGCAGTATTTT. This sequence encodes CAISDGQGTDTQYF.

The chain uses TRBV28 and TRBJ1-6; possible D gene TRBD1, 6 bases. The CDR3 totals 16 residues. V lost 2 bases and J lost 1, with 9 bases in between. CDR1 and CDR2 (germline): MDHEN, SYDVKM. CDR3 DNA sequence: TGTGCCAGCAGTTTAGACAGGAGGTCCTATAATTCACCCCTCCACTTT. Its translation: CASSLDRRSYNSPLHF.

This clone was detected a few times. The CDR3 region has the DNA TGCAGCGTTGAGACAGGGGGCGGAGGCTACACCTTC. It translates to CSVETGGGGYTF. V gene TRBV29-1 combines with J gene TRBJ1-2, with 10 bases lining up with TRBD1. Germline trimming cut 3 bases from V and 8 bases from J; bases unmatched to any gene: 3. There are 12 residues in the CDR3. In germline, CDR1 is SQVTM, CDR2 ANQGSEA.

Written as DNA, the CDR3 is TGTGCCAGCAGGACAAGGGACAGGGGGATGAGGAGCACTGAAGCTTTCTTT. Its protein product is CASRTRDRGMRSTEAFF. The chain combines TRBV27 with TRBJ1-1; TRBD1 agrees at 11 bases. The V segment lost 6 bases and the J segment 4 bases; nucleotides outside the gene matches: 13. The CDR3 extends over 17 amino acids. The germline gives CDR1 MNHEY, CDR2 SMNVEV (reference sequence).

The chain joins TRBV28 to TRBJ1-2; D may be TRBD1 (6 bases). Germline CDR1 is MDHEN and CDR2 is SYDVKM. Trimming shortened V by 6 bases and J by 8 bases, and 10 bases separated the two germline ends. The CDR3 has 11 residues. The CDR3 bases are TGTGCCAGCAGCTACAGGGCGGGCTACACCTTC. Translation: CASSYRAGYTF.

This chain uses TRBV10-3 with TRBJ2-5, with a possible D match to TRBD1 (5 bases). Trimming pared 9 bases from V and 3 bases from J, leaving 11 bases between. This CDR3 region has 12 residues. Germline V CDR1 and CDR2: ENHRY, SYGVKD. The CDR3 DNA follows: TGTGCCATAAAGGGGTCAGAAGAGACCCAGTACTTC. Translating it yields CAIKGSEETQYF.

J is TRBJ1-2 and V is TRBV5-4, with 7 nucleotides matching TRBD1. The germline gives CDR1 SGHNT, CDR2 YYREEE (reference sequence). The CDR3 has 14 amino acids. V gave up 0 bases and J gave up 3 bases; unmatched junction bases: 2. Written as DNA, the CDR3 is TGTGCCAGCAGCTTGGGGGACAGAGACTATGGCTACACCTTC. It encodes CASSLGDRDYGYTF.

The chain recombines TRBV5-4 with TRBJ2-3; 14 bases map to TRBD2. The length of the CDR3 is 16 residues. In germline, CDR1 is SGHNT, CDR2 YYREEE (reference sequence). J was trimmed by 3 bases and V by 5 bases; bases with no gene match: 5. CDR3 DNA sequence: TGTGCCAGCAGTTGGACTAGCGGGGGGCGGACAGATACGCAGTATTTT. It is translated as CASSWTSGGRTDTQYF.

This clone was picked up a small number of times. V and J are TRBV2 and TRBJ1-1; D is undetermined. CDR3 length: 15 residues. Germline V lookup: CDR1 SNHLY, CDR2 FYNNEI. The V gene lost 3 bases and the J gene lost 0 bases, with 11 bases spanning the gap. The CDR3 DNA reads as TGTGCCAGCAGTGAGGCGGAAAGAATGAACACTGAAGCTTTCTTT. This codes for CASSEAERMNTEAFF.

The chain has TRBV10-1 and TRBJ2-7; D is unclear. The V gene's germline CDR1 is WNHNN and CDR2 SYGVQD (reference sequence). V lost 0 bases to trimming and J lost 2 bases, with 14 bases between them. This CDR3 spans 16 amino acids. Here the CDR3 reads CASSESGRTKPYEQYF. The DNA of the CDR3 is TGCGCCAGCAGTGAGTCGGGCAGAACCAAACCCTACGAGCAGTACTTC.